The T cell receptor (beta chain) under discussion was sequenced for a study of CD8 T cells in ankylosing spondylitis (dated by TCRdb to 2017 to 2019). In terms of the full investigation: The study set out to find disease-linked TCR variants by profiling T cell receptor beta repertoires in ankylosing spondylitis patients and healthy donors. The whole study cohort included over a hundred healthy donors and some 27 ankylosing spondylitis patients. Peripheral blood was sampled, and synovial fluid was also collected from ankylosing spondylitis patients. Paper-wide results and their limitations: The disease-linked clones were reported as significantly enriched in matched synovial fluid samples from ankylosing spondylitis patients. Some TCR beta motif variants had previously been reported in synovial fluid and blood of reactive arthritis patients, which suggested common disease-initiation mechanisms. Blood from ankylosing spondylitis patients appeared to be characterized by a TCR beta motif made up of under ten highly homologous amino acid variants. A CD8+ phenotype was shown by the disease-linked clones, which were found at relatively low frequencies in peripheral blood.

The germline V gene (reference sequence) supplies CDR1 SGHAT and CDR2 FQDESV. The CDR3 goes from the cysteine to the phenylalanine over 14 residues. Only the CDR3 part of the read is kept: 42 bases, read in frame from the first base. V gives up 2 bases and J gives up 4 bases, and the segment between their germline ends measures 11 bases. This clonotype was observed a handful of times. No cognate antigen has been identified for it. Base quality data are lacking; no much larger clone is found one base away. TCRdb names Illumina HiSeq 2500 as the instrument used. TCR beta libraries were prepared by quantitative 5'-RACE with molecular barcodes. Per the authors' processing: To identify disease-linked TCR variants, a new computational method was used, one built on a probabilistic model of VDJ rearrangement. TCRdb redid the processing of the public reads, applying fastp at Q25 and MiXCR, and retained in-frame beta chains. One record per CDR3 amino acid sequence lists the most common genes and DNA. V and J calls and clone size were set by TCRdb, not the authors. The sample table shows 750,000 to 850,000 distinct CDR3 sequences, and about 10% are seen once. The biggest ten clones account for roughly 0.51% of the sample.

This TCR came from a male donor with ankylosing spondylitis. Sequences were obtained from blood, either unsorted or a sorted T cell fraction (not recorded which). The chain couples TRBV11-1 to TRBJ1-1; TRBD1 is a possible D gene, resting on 5 matching bases. Here is the DNA: TGTGCCAGCAGCTTAAACGCCAGGGCCACTGAAGCTTTCTTT. Its protein product is CASSLNARATEAFF.